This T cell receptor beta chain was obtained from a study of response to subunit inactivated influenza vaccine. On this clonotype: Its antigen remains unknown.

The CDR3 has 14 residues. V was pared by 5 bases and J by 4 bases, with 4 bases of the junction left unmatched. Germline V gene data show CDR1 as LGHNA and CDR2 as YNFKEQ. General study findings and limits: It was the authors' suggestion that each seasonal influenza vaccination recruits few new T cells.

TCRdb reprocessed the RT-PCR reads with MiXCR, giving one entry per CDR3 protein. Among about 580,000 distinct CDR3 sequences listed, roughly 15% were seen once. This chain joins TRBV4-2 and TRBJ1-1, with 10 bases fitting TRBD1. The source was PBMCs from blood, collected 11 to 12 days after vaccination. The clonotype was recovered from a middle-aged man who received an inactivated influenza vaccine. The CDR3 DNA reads TGTGCCAGCAGCGCTCGACAGGGGGCCACTGAAGCTTTCTTT. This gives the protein CASSARQGATEAFF.